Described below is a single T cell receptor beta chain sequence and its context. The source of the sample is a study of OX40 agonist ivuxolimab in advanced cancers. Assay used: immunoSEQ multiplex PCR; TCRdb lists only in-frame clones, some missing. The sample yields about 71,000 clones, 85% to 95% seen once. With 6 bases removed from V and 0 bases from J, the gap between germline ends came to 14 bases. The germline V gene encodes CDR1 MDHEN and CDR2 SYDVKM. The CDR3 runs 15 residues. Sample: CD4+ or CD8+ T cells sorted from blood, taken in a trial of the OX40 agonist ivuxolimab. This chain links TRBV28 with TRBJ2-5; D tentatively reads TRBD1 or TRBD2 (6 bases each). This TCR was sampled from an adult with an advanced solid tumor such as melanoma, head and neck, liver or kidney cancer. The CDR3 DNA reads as TGTGCCAGCAGGTCCGGGGGCACGTACCAAGAGACCCAGTACTTC. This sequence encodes CASRSGGTYQETQYF.